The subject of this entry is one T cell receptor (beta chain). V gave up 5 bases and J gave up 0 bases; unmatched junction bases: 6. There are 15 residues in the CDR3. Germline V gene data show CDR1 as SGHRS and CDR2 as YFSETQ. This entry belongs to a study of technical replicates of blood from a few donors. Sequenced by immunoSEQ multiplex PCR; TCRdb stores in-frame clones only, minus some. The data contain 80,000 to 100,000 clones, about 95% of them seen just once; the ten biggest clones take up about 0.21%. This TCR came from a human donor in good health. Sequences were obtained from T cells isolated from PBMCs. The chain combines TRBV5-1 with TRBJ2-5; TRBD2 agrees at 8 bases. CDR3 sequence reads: CASSPSGRYQETQYF. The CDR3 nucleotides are TGCGCCAGCAGTCCTAGCGGGCGTTACCAAGAGACCCAGTACTTC.